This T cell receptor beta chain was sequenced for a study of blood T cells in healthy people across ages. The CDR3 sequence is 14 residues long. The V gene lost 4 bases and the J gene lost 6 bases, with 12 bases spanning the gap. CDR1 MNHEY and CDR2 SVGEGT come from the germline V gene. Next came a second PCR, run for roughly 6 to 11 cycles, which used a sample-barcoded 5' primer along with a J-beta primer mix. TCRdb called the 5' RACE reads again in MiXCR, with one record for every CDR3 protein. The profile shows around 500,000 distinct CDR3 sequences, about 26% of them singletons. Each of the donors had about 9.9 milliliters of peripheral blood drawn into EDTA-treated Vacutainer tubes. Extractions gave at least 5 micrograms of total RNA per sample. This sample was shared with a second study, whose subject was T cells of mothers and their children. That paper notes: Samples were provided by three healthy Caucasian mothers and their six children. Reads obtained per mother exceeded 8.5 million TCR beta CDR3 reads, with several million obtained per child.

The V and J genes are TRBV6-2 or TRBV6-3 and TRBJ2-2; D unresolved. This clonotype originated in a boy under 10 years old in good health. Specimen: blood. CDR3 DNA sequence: TGTGCCAGCAGTTCTCCTCGTTTACCCGGGGAGCTGTTTTTT. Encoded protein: CASSSPRLPGELFF.